The 27 T cell receptor beta chains below were found in one sample sequenced in a study of CD8 T cells in Susac syndrome. A quantity of about 0.5 to 1 ug RNA underwent reverse transcription using random hexamers. Each CDR3 protein gets one entry after TCRdb re-called the immunoSEQ multiplex PCR reads with MiXCR. Seen here are over 15,000 distinct CDR3 sequences, 85% to 95% observed once, and the top ten hold about 0.24%. Sample: CD8+ T cells from PBMCs. The receptors stem from a human donor in good health.

The chain recombines TRBV28 with TRBJ1-1, with a possible D match to TRBD1 (5 bases). This CDR3 is 12 amino acids long. V lost 6 bases and J lost 0, with 5 bases in between. CDR1 and CDR2 (germline): MDHEN, SYDVKM. CDR3 DNA sequence: TGTGCCAGCAGACAGGTGAACACTGAAGCTTTCTTT. Residues: CASRQVNTEAFF.

The chain is built from TRBV15 and TRBJ1-5; D gene unclear. This CDR3 is built from 15 residues. Germline-derived CDR1 and CDR2 are LNHNV and YYDKDF (reference sequence). V was trimmed by 1 base and J by 2 bases, leaving 9 bases between them. The CDR3 protein is CATSRVLEGNQPQHF. The DNA of the CDR3 is TGTGCCACCAGCAGAGTACTCGAGGGCAATCAGCCCCAGCATTTT.

The rearrangement joins TRBV12-3 or TRBV12-4 to TRBJ2-7; D is undetermined. CDR3 size: 12 residues. Trimming left V 4 bases short and J 1 base short, with 5 bases between. The CDR3 nucleotides read TGTGCCAGCAGTTCTGGGTCCTACGAGCAGTACTTC. Translating it yields CASSSGSYEQYF.

This rearrangement joins TRBV7-9 to TRBJ2-3; D not resolved. Trimming took off 0 bases at V and 6 bases at J, with 16 bases between the two ends. The length of the CDR3 is 16 residues. Germline CDR1 is SEHNR and CDR2 is FQNEAQ (reference sequence). Here the CDR3 reads CASSLAGLGPTDTQYF. In DNA, the CDR3 is TGTGCCAGCAGCTTAGCAGGGCTAGGGCCCACGGATACGCAGTATTTT.

This clonotype appeared once. This chain links TRBV2 with TRBJ2-7, with a possible D match to TRBD2 (5 bases). Trimming cost V 7 bases and J 4 bases, with 11 bases left between them. This CDR3 contains 12 residues. Germline CDR1 is SNHLY and CDR2 is FYNNEI. The CDR3 loop is CASIGRKYEQYF. For the CDR3, the DNA is TGTGCCAGCATTGGGAGAAAATACGAGCAGTACTTC. The whole variable domain, filled in from reference TRBV2 and TRBJ2-7, reads EPEVTQTPSHQVTQMGQEVILRCVPISNHLYFYWYRQILGQKVEFLVSFYNNEISEKSEIFDDQFSVERPDGSNFTLKIRSTKLEDSAMYFCASIGRKYEQYFGPGTRLTVT.

This clonotype was counted a single time. The CDR3 region has the DNA TGTGCCAGCACCGAATGGGGACAGGGTTACAATGAGCAGTTCTTC. Its translation: CASTEWGQGYNEQFF. The chain joins TRBV6-1 to TRBJ2-1; 9 bases are a match to TRBD1. Trimming at V came to 7 bases and at J to 4 bases, leaving 8 bases not matched to a gene. CDR1 and CDR2 (germline): MNHNS, SASEGT. This CDR3 region has 15 residues.

Details on this clonotype: Relative to the germline gene, one junction end is altered; a read error may explain this. V is TRBV9 and J is TRBJ2-5; 7 bases map to TRBD2. This CDR3 spans 17 amino acids. CDR1 is SGDLS, CDR2 YYNGEE, per germline. The CDR3 sequence is CAGSVEGGSLMGETQYF. The DNA of the CDR3 is TGTGCCGGCAGCGTAGAAGGCGGGAGCCTGATGGGGGAGACCCAGTACTTC.

This chain connects TRBV11-2 to TRBJ2-1; D tentatively fits TRBD1 or TRBD2 (6 bases each). Germline V CDR1 and CDR2: SGHAT, FQNNGV. Trimming removed 2 bases at V and 1 base at J, with 9 bases between. This CDR3 has 15 residues. This CDR3 is CASSLRGDSYNEQFF. DNA of the CDR3: TGTGCCAGCAGCTTAAGGGGGGATTCCTACAATGAGCAGTTCTTC.

The genes are TRBV11-2 and TRBJ1-1, with D maybe TRBD1 (5 bases). The V gene lost 0 bases and the J gene lost 7 bases, with 18 bases spanning the gap. The CDR3 extends over 16 amino acids. Looked up from germline, CDR1 is SGHAT and CDR2 is FQNNGV. In nucleotides, the CDR3 is TGTGCCAGCAGCTTAGATCGGGAGGGTTGGGGCAATGAAGCTTTCTTT. It codes for CASSLDREGWGNEAFF.

This sequence joins TRBV2 and TRBJ2-2; 8 positions agree with TRBD1. Germline lookup yields CDR1 SNHLY and CDR2 FYNNEI. The V segment lost 5 bases and the J segment 0 bases; nucleotides outside the gene matches: 5. CDR3 length equals 16 residues. The CDR3: CASSPGTGANTGELFF. Written as DNA, the CDR3 is TGTGCCAGCAGTCCCGGGACAGGCGCGAACACCGGGGAGCTGTTTTTT.

The chain employs TRBV5-1 and TRBJ2-7; 7 bases line up with TRBD2. The CDR3 runs 16 residues. The V gene end was trimmed by 4 bases and the J gene end by 2 bases; junction bases not matched to a gene: 12. Looked up from germline, CDR1 is SGHRS and CDR2 is YFSETQ. The CDR3 DNA reads as TGCGCCAGCAGCGACACTAGCGTATGGCCAACCTACGAGCAGTACTTC. Amino acid sequence: CASSDTSVWPTYEQYF.

The chain couples TRBV7-9 to TRBJ2-1; 7 bases agree with TRBD2. The CDR3 spans 17 residues. Germline V gene lookup returns CDR1 SEHNR and CDR2 FQNEAQ (reference sequence). The J segment lost 0 bases and the V segment lost 1 base, leaving 6 bases of the junction unmatched. The CDR3 is CASSLVGGGSSYNEQFF. The CDR3 DNA follows: TGTGCCAGCAGCTTAGTCGGGGGAGGGAGCTCCTACAATGAGCAGTTCTTC.

The chain links TRBV5-6 to TRBJ2-7; D possibly corresponds to TRBD2 (6 bases). CDR1 is SGHDT and CDR2 is YYEEEE in the germline V gene. The V end lost 4 bases, the J end lost 6 bases, and 14 bases lay between the germline ends. The CDR3 contains 13 residues. CDR3 residues: CASSGGTLGEQYF. In DNA form, the CDR3 reads TGTGCCAGCAGCGGGGGGACTTTGGGCGAGCAGTACTTC. The full variable domain, completed using reference TRBV5-6 and TRBJ2-7, is DAGVTQSPTHLIKTRGQQVTLRCSPKSGHDTVSWYQQALGQGPQFIFQYYEEEERQRGNFPDRFSGHQFPNYSSELNVNALLLGDSALYLCASSGGTLGEQYFGPGTRLTVT.

This clonotype was observed once. The J gene is TRBJ2-2, the V gene TRBV24-1; tentative D call: TRBD2 (6 bases). Trimming left V 7 bases short and J 3 bases short, with 17 bases between. This CDR3 comprises 16 residues. Germline-derived CDR1 and CDR2 are KGHDR and SFDVKD. CDR3 in amino acids: CATSLGTPSHTGELFF. In DNA form, the CDR3 reads TGTGCCACCAGCCTAGGGACTCCGAGCCACACCGGGGAGCTGTTTTTT.

The gene calls are TRBV14 and TRBJ2-1; D gene uncertain. V shed 1 base and J shed 5 bases, with 3 bases lying between them. This CDR3 region has 12 residues. Germline CDR1 is SGHDN and CDR2 is FVKESK. The CDR3 DNA reads TGTGCCAGCAGCCAAGGACACAATGAGCAGTTCTTC. Translation gives CASSQGHNEQFF.

This clonotype was recorded only once. J is TRBJ2-3 and V is TRBV27, with 13 bases that match TRBD2. CDR1 and CDR2 (germline): MNHEY, SMNVEV (reference sequence). This CDR3 is built from 16 residues. The ends lost 6 bases at V and 4 bases at J; junction bases unmatched: 7. The CDR3 DNA reads TGTGCCAGCAGGTCCTTACTAGCGGGAGGGGCAGATACGCAGTATTTT. It codes for CASRSLLAGGADTQYF.

This chain joins TRBV12-5 and TRBJ2-7, with D possibly TRBD1 on 6 matching bases. The CDR3 has 16 amino acids. Germline V gives CDR1 LGHNT, CDR2 FRNRAP. V dropped 0 bases and J dropped 5 bases, with 17 bases sitting between them. CDR3 sequence reads: CASGLVGQGTRDEQYV. CDR3 bases: TGTGCTAGTGGTTTGGTGGGGCAGGGGACGAGGGACGAGCAGTACGTC.

The chain recombines TRBV7-9 with TRBJ2-7; possibly TRBD1 or TRBD2 for D (5 bases each). CDR1 is SEHNR and CDR2 is FQNEAQ in the germline V gene (reference sequence). The CDR3 sequence is 14 residues long. Trimming shortened V by 6 bases and J by 3 bases, and 15 bases separated the two germline ends. This CDR3 reads CASSHRDDIYEQYV. In nucleotides, the CDR3 is TGTGCCAGCAGTCATCGGGACGACATCTACGAGCAGTACGTC.

V is TRBV18 and J is TRBJ2-2; D ambiguous. The V end lost 3 bases, the J end lost 3 bases, and 14 bases lay between the germline ends. The CDR3 contains 16 residues. Germline V gene sequence: CDR1 KGHSH, CDR2 LQKENI. The CDR3 loop reads CASSPQSHYDTGELFF. The DNA for the CDR3 is TGTGCCAGCTCACCGCAAAGCCACTACGACACCGGGGAGCTGTTTTTT. Using reference TRBV18 and TRBJ2-2 for the parts outside the CDR3, the full variable domain is NAGVMQNPRHLVRRRGQEARLRCSPMKGHSHVYWYRQLPEEGLKFMVYLQKENIIDESGMPKERFSAEFPKEGPSILRIQQVVRGDSAAYFCASSPQSHYDTGELFFGEGSRLTVL.

The J gene is TRBJ2-7, the V gene TRBV6-2 or TRBV6-3, with TRBD2 matching 7 bases. This CDR3 contains 15 residues. Trimming at V came to 6 bases and at J to 3 bases, leaving 11 bases not matched to a gene. Germline-derived CDR1 and CDR2 are MNHEY and SVGEGT. As DNA, the CDR3 is TGTGCCAGCAGACTCGAGCGGGAATTGGTCTACGAGCAGTACTTC. This translates into CASRLERELVYEQYF.

This chain uses TRBV6-6 with TRBJ2-3, with D unclear. The CDR3 length is 13 residues. In germline, CDR1 is MNHNY, CDR2 SVGAGI (reference sequence). V was clipped by 11 bases and J by 2 bases, with 14 bases between them. The CDR3 DNA reads as TGTGCCGTCTGGAACGGAGCCACAGATACGCAGTATTTT. Protein sequence: CAVWNGATDTQYF.

The V and J genes are TRBV19 and TRBJ1-1; D possibly corresponds to TRBD1 (6 bases). Germline CDR1 and CDR2: LNHDA and SQIVND (reference sequence). V lost 6 bases and J 6 bases, leaving 8 bases between the germline ends. The CDR3 is 11 residues long. This CDR3 is CASRTGPEAFF. The CDR3 DNA reads as TGTGCCAGTAGAACAGGGCCTGAAGCTTTCTTT.

V is TRBV28 and J is TRBJ1-3, with TRBD1 as a possible D gene (6 bases). Germline assignment: CDR1 MDHEN and CDR2 SYDVKM. The CDR3 consists of 16 residues. V was trimmed by 4 bases and J by 9 bases, leaving 22 bases between them. The CDR3 DNA reads TGTGCCAGCAGTTCCTCGGGGGGCTTCCTGTTTGGCACCATATATTTT. Encoded protein: CASSSSGGFLFGTIYF.

This chain links TRBV27 with TRBJ2-1; TRBD2 aligns across 11 bases. The germline V gene encodes CDR1 MNHEY and CDR2 SMNVEV (reference sequence). This CDR3 has 16 residues. V lost 1 base and J lost 6; bases outside the gene matches: 5. The chain's CDR3 is CASSLLGTSGFNEQFF. CDR3 nucleotides: TGTGCCAGCAGTTTATTAGGGACTAGCGGTTTCAATGAGCAGTTCTTC.

This clonotype has only one observation. V and J are TRBV5-1 and TRBJ2-7; 7 bases agree with TRBD2. The CDR3 totals 15 residues. With V trimmed by 2 bases and J by 7 bases, 12 bases remained unmatched. In germline, CDR1 is SGHRS, CDR2 YFSETQ. CDR3 residues: CASSFRLAGLREQYF. CDR3 bases: TGCGCCAGCAGCTTTCGACTAGCTGGTCTCCGGGAGCAGTACTTC. The entire variable domain, with the rest obtained from reference TRBV5-1 and TRBJ2-7, is as follows: KAGVTQTPRYLIKTRGQQVTLSCSPISGHRSVSWYQQTPGQGLQFLFEYFSETQRNKGNFPGRFSGRQFSNSRSEMNVSTLELGDSALYLCASSFRLAGLREQYFGPGTRLTVT.

The chain carries TRBV29-1 and TRBJ2-1, with D possibly being TRBD2 (5 bases). V shed 3 bases and J shed 5 bases, with 11 bases lying between them. The CDR3 is 13 amino acids. CDR1 and CDR2 from the germline V gene are SQVTM and ANQGSEA. CDR3 sequence (DNA): TGCAGCGTTGACCCGGGAACAAACAATGAGCAGTTCTTC. Translating gives CSVDPGTNNEQFF.

This chain joins TRBV11-2 and TRBJ2-5; TRBD1 or TRBD2 may be the D gene (5 bases each). CDR1 and CDR2 (germline): SGHAT, FQNNGV. V shed 1 base and J shed 4 bases, with 13 bases lying between them. The CDR3 consists of 15 residues. The CDR3 region has the DNA TGTGCCAGCAGCTTAGTAACCGGGACCACAGAGACCCAGTACTTC. Translated, it gives CASSLVTGTTETQYF.